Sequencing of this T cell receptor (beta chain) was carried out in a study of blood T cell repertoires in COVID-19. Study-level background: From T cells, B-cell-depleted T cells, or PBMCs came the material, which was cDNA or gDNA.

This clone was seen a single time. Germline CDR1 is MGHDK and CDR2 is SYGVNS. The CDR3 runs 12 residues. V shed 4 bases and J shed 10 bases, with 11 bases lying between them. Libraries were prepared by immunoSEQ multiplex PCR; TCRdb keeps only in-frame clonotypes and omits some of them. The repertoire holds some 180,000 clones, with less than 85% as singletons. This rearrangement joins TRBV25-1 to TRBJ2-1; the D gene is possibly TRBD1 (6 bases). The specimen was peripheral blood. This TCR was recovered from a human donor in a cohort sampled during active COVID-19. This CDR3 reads CASSARTVEQFF. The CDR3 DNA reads TGTGCCAGCAGTGCCCGGACAGTGGAGCAGTTCTTC.